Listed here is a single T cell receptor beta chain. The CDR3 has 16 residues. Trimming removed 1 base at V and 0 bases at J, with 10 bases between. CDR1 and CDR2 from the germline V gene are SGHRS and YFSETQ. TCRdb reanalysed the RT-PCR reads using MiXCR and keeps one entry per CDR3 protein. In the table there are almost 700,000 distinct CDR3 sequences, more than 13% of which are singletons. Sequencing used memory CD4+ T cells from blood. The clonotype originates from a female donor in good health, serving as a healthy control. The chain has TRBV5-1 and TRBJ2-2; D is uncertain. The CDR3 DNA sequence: TGCGCCAGCAGCTTGTCAGATATCGCGAACACCGGGGAGCTGTTTTTT. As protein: CASSLSDIANTGELFF.